This paragraph covers one T cell receptor (beta chain) sequence. This entry belongs to a study of TIL therapy for anti-PD-1-resistant metastatic lung cancer. Time point defined: pre-treatment sample, taken before nivolumab and TIL therapy. Enrollment ran from late 2017 to early 2020. The immunoSEQ assay was v3. Generated by immunoSEQ multiplex PCR, the TCRdb table keeps only in-frame clones and is missing some. This table holds some 43,000 clones, roughly 85% found once. V shed 3 bases and J 2 bases; nucleotides not matched to a gene: 6. CDR3 size: 16 residues. Germline V gene lookup returns CDR1 SGHNT and CDR2 YYREEE (reference sequence).

The TCR was taken from a man in his sixties or seventies with non-small cell lung cancer. The V call is TRBV5-4, the J call TRBJ2-5; TRBD1 aligns across 11 bases. The specimen was blood, collected at baseline. The CDR3 nucleotides are TGTGCCAGCAGCTCGGGTGGGACAGGGGGTCAAGAGACCCAGTACTTC. Translated, it gives CASSSGGTGGQETQYF.